These T cell receptor beta chains were read from a single sample in a study of response to subunit inactivated influenza vaccine. TCRdb redid the calling of the RT-PCR reads with MiXCR, one entry per CDR3 protein. The sample gives approximately 160,000 distinct CDR3 sequences, around 10% of which show up once; about a third is in the top ten. The sample in question was CD8+ T cells sorted from PBMCs, obtained 23 to 25 months after vaccination. The source of these receptors is a man aged 50-75 years who received an inactivated influenza vaccine. CDR3s include the opening cysteine and the closing phenylalanine or tryptophan. D genes are given only for firm matches. For some rows the clone size is stated as once, few or many, or as a class when expanded; others skip it.

>TRBJ1-5|few|TRBD1|TRBV24-1
CATSDTDRGRNQPQHF
TGTGCCACCAGTGATACGGACAGGGGACGCAATCAGCCCCAGCATTTT
>TRBJ2-1|-|-|TRBV7-9
CATIGAPSYNEQFF
TGTGCCACTATCGGGGCTCCCTCCTACAATGAGCAGTTCTTC
>TRBJ2-5|-|TRBD2|TRBV4-2
CASSQDLGLASETQYF
TGTGCCAGCAGCCAAGATCTGGGACTAGCTTCGGAGACCCAGTACTTC
>TRBJ1-1|few|-|TRBV28
CASSLYTEAFF
TGTGCCAGCAGCCTTTACACTGAAGCTTTCTTT
>TRBJ1-2|few|-|TRBV6-5
CASSYSRDSYTF
TGTGCCAGCAGTTACTCGAGGGATAGCTACACCTTC
>TRBJ2-7|few|-|TRBV6-5
CASSYLGQAYEQYF
TGTGCCAGCAGTTACCTTGGACAAGCCTACGAGCAGTACTTC
>TRBJ2-5|-|-|TRBV4-2
CASSQAGSTAYQETQYF
TGTGCCAGCAGCCAAGCGGGATCAACAGCGTACCAAGAGACCCAGTACTTC
>TRBJ2-7|-|TRBD1|TRBV12-3/TRBV12-4
CASRGTGGTYEQYF
TGTGCCAGCAGGGGGACAGGGGGGACCTACGAGCAGTACTTC
>TRBJ2-1|many|TRBD2|TRBV29-1
CSVEDLGLAGERGYNEQFF
TGCAGCGTTGAAGATCTGGGGCTAGCGGGAGAAAGGGGGTACAATGAGCAGTTCTTC
>TRBJ2-7|few|-|TRBV5-6
CASSGSQGYEQYF
TGTGCCAGCAGCGGGTCCCAGGGGTACGAGCAGTACTTC
>TRBJ2-3|few|-|TRBV21-1
CASSPRLAGGPDTQYF
TGTGCCAGCAGCCCCCGACTAGCGGGAGGTCCAGATACGCAGTATTTT
>TRBJ2-1|few|TRBD2|TRBV7-2
CASINWASGYNEQFF
TGTGCCAGCATCAACTGGGCTAGCGGGTACAATGAGCAGTTCTTC
>TRBJ2-1|few|TRBD2|TRBV7-9
CASSLWTSGGDEQFF
TGTGCCAGCAGCTTATGGACTAGCGGGGGAGATGAGCAGTTCTTC
>TRBJ2-3|-|TRBD2|TRBV7-6
CASSLALITSGRSGTDTQYF
TGTGCCAGCAGCTTAGCATTGATCACTAGCGGGAGATCTGGCACAGATACGCAGTATTTT